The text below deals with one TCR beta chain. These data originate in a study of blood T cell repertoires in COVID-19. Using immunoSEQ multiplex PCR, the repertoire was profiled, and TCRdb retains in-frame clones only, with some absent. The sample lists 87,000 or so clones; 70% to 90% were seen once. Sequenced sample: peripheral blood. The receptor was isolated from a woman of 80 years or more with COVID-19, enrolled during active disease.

The CDR3 DNA is TGTGCCAGCAGCATGACTAGCGGGACCTACAATGAGCAGTTCTTC. This translates into CASSMTSGTYNEQFF. The chain uses TRBV27 and TRBJ2-1, with 11 bases lining up with TRBD2. V lost 6 bases and J lost 2; bases outside the gene matches: 3. The germline V gene has CDR1 MNHEY and CDR2 SMNVEV (reference sequence). There are 15 residues in the CDR3.